The rows below give T cell receptor beta chains drawn from one sample of a study of blood T cells in healthy people across ages. MiXCR was run by TCRdb on the 5' RACE reads, yielding one entry per CDR3 protein. The sample lists 1.5 million to 2 million distinct CDR3 sequences, approximately 30% occurring once. What was sequenced was blood. The receptors originated from a woman aged 30 to 39 in good health. Both conserved end residues are part of each CDR3. Each record gives: V gene, CDR3 protein.

TRBV20-1 CSATLQTNNYGYTF
TRBV10-2 CASSEAGGTYNEQFF
TRBV7-3 CASRRGQGYEQYF
TRBV4-2 CASSKTGGEKETQYF
TRBV2 CASRVLETAQFF
TRBV6-1 CASSLASYTQYF
TRBV30 CAWTHRGLGEQYF
TRBV4-1 CASSRLGTNEKLFF
TRBV5-1 CASSWGDRIQRLEQYF
TRBV29-1 CSVEDRGRSNYGYTF
TRBV29-1 CSVRGDRDYEQYF
TRBV29-1 CSVTGSVKTCEQYF
TRBV20-1 CSALHGQGGYEQYF
TRBV25-1 CASSESAGGTDTQYF
TRBV19 CASSIRRETTEAFF
TRBV2 CASSLDNSGNEQFF
TRBV4-1 CASSQIVGTPKNIQYF
TRBV7-2 CASSSLQGSGNTIYF
TRBV20-1 CSAATGLDGYTF
TRBV2 CASIGVGTDGEQYF
TRBV29-1 CSASPQGDPYEQYF
TRBV5-1 CASSLGREGQAEQFF
TRBV14 CASSEYDRGDNTEAFF
TRBV21-1 CASSKGWMSAGPGPQHF
TRBV6-2/TRBV6-3 CASSFRQVAKNIQYF
TRBV14 CASSQGGTGGPYEQYF